This is a list of T cell receptor beta chains from one sample in a study of human thymus T cells. Only in-frame clones appear in the TCRdb table, and some are missing; sequencing was by immunoSEQ multiplex PCR. The sample yields fewer than 55,000 clones, 90% to 95% seen once. The sample consisted of blood. These receptors were collected from a boy younger than two with a congenital heart defect but otherwise immunologically healthy. Both conserved end residues are part of each CDR3. D genes are given only for firm matches. The listing skips clone size in some rows; elsewhere it reads once, few, many or a size class.

J,size,D,V,CDR3,DNA
TRBJ1-1,-,TRBD1,TRBV11-3,CASSLGQGARTEAFF,TGTGCCAGCAGCTTAGGTCAGGGGGCTAGGACTGAAGCTTTCTTT
TRBJ2-2,-,-,TRBV6-5,CASSFIGAGTGELFF,TGTGCCAGCAGCTTCATTGGGGCGGGGACCGGGGAGCTGTTTTTT
TRBJ2-7,-,-,TRBV13,CASSLGGSSYEQYF,TGTGCCAGCAGCTTAGGTGGGAGCTCCTACGAGCAGTACTTC
TRBJ1-1,-,TRBD1,TRBV7-6,CASSPRTGGGTEAFF,TGTGCCAGCAGCCCCCGTACAGGGGGCGGCACTGAAGCTTTCTTT
TRBJ2-7,-,-,TRBV11-3,CASSRQETYEQYF,TGTGCCAGCAGCCGACAGGAAACCTACGAGCAGTACTTC
TRBJ2-2,-,-,TRBV14,CASSRRQALNTGELFF,TGTGCCAGCAGCCGAAGACAGGCCTTGAACACCGGGGAGCTGTTTTTT
TRBJ2-2,-,-,TRBV13,CASSSDPNTGELFF,TGTGCCAGCAGCTCAGACCCGAACACCGGGGAGCTGTTTTTT
TRBJ2-7,-,-,TRBV28,CASSLGHYEQYF,TGTGCCAGCAGTTTGGGACACTACGAGCAGTACTTC
TRBJ2-2,-,-,TRBV5-1,CASSFYTGELFF,TGCGCCAGCAGCTTCTACACCGGGGAGCTGTTTTTT
TRBJ2-7,-,TRBD2,TRBV30,CAWSTSGGVTYEQYF,TGTGCCTGGAGTACTAGCGGGGGGGTAACCTACGAGCAGTACTTC
TRBJ1-1,-,TRBD1,TRBV9,CASSAGGKTEAFF,TGTGCCAGCAGCGCAGGGGGCAAGACTGAAGCTTTCTTT
TRBJ1-4,once,-,TRBV7-9,CASSLEGGHSEKLFF,TGTGCCAGCAGCCTCGAGGGGGGGCATAGTGAAAAACTGTTTTTT
TRBJ1-2,once,-,TRBV18,CASSSDNNYGYTF,TGTGCCAGCTCATCGGACAACAACTATGGCTACACCTTC
TRBJ1-2,-,TRBD1,TRBV7-2,CASSSQGAGYTF,TGTGCCAGCAGTTCGCAGGGGGCTGGCTACACCTTC
TRBJ2-5,once,TRBD1,TRBV5-4,CASRSGQTQETQYF,TGTGCCAGCAGGTCGGGACAGACCCAAGAGACCCAGTACTTC